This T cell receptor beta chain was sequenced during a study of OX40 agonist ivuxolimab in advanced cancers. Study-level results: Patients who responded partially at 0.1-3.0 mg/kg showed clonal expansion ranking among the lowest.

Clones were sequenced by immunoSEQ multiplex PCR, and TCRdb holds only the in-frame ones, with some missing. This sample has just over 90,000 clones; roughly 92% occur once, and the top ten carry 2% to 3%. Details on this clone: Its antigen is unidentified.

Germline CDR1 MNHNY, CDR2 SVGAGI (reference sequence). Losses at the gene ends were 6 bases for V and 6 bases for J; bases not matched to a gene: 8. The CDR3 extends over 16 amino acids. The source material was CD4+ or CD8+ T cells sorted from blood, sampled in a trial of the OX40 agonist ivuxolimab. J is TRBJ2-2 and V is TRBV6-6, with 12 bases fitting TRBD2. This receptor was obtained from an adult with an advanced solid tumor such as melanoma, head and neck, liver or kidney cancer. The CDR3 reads CASRESTSGRPGELFF. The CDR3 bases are TGTGCCAGCAGAGAGTCGACTAGCGGGAGACCCGGGGAGCTGTTTTTT.